A selection of T cell receptor beta chains follows, all from one sample in a study of blood T cell repertoires in COVID-19. Assay used: immunoSEQ multiplex PCR; TCRdb lists only in-frame clones, some missing. The sample lists just over 300,000 clones; over 85% were seen once. Sample: peripheral blood. The receptors shown here come from a woman aged 25 to 39 with COVID-19, enrolled during active disease. The CDR3 runs from the conserved cysteine through the conserved F or W. D genes are given only for firm matches. Size is stated for part of the rows, as once, few or many counts, or as a class when the clone is expanded.

CASSIQGGRTDTQYF	TGTGCCAGTAGTATTCAGGGGGGCCGTACAGATACGCAGTATTTT	-	TRBV19	TRBJ2-3	-
CASSMGHRRPYGYTF	TGTGCCAGTAGTATGGGACATCGGAGGCCCTATGGCTACACCTTC	-	TRBV19	TRBJ1-2	-
CASSAGGDYGYTF	TGTGCCAGCAGTGCAGGGGGCGACTATGGCTACACCTTC	once	TRBV2	TRBJ1-2	TRBD1
CASRDSAETSPLHF	TGTGCCAGCAGGGACAGCGCCGAGACTTCACCCCTCCACTTT	-	TRBV6-5	TRBJ1-6	-
CAGFRGSYEQYF	TGTGCCGGATTTCGGGGCTCCTACGAGCAGTACTTC	few	TRBV5-3	TRBJ2-7	-
CAGGRQGEQPQHF	TGTGCCGGAGGGAGACAGGGCGAACAGCCCCAGCATTTT	-	TRBV2	TRBJ1-5	TRBD1
CASSQGQVTEKLFF	TGTGCCAGCAGCCAAGGTCAGGTTACTGAAAAACTGTTTTTT	-	TRBV3-1/TRBV3-2	TRBJ1-4	-
CASSEGGGANEQFF	TGTGCCAGCAGTGAGGGCGGGGGGGCCAATGAGCAGTTCTTC	-	TRBV6-4	TRBJ2-1	TRBD2
CASSEALGVSNQPQHF	TGTGCCAGCAGTGAAGCCTTAGGGGTTAGCAATCAGCCCCAGCATTTT	-	TRBV6-1	TRBJ1-5	-
CASSLSGELDTQYF	TGTGCCAGCAGCTTAAGTGGGGAGCTAGATACGCAGTATTTT	-	TRBV7-2	TRBJ2-3	-
CASSLSGNTIYF	TGTGCCAGCAGCTTATCGGGAAACACCATATATTTT	-	TRBV11-2	TRBJ1-3	-
CSVEDGGGETQYF	TGCAGCGTTGAAGATGGAGGTGGAGAGACCCAGTACTTC	-	TRBV29-1	TRBJ2-5	-
CASSEGSYGYTF	TGTGCCAGCAGTGAGGGTAGCTATGGCTACACCTTC	once	TRBV28	TRBJ1-2	-
CASSLGITSREKLFF	TGCGCCAGCAGCTTGGGCATAACATCTAGGGAAAAACTGTTTTTT	-	TRBV5-1	TRBJ1-4	-
CAISEEQETQYF	TGTGCCATCAGTGAGGAGCAAGAGACCCAGTACTTC	-	TRBV10-3	TRBJ2-5	-
CASTEGFRVGEQFF	TGTGCCAGCACCGAGGGTTTTCGGGTGGGTGAGCAGTTCTTC	-	TRBV7-4	TRBJ2-1	-
CASSQGYLAGLGDTGELFF	TGTGCCAGCAGCCAAGGTTACCTAGCGGGGTTAGGGGACACCGGGGAGCTGTTTTTT	-	TRBV4-2	TRBJ2-2	TRBD2
CASSSPGGSNEKLFF	TGTGCCAGCAGCTCCCCGGGGGGTTCTAATGAAAAACTGTTTTTT	-	TRBV7-9	TRBJ1-4	-
CASSLASWNGGRNTEAFF	TGTGCCAGCAGCTTGGCCTCCTGGAACGGCGGCAGGAACACTGAAGCTTTCTTT	-	TRBV5-4	TRBJ1-1	-
CASTFRRGAYNSPLHF	TGTGCCAGCACCTTTAGGCGGGGGGCCTATAATTCACCCCTCCACTTT	-	TRBV27	TRBJ1-6	-
CASSYSTEGYTF	TGTGCCAGCAGTTACTCGACAGAAGGCTACACCTTC	-	TRBV6-6	TRBJ1-2	-
CASSPQTGENTEAFF	TGCGCCAGCAGCCCTCAGACAGGGGAGAACACTGAAGCTTTCTTT	-	TRBV5-1	TRBJ1-1	TRBD1
CASSSRRLDRGGTYEQYF	TGCGCCAGCAGCTCCCGCCGCCTGGACAGGGGAGGGACCTACGAGCAGTACTTC	once	TRBV5-1	TRBJ2-7	TRBD1
CASSLGAQGPAEETQYF	TGCGCCAGCAGCTTGGGGGCCCAGGGGCCGGCTGAAGAGACCCAGTACTTC	few	TRBV5-1	TRBJ2-5	-
CASSLGLGQGPYGYTF	TGTGCCAGCAGTTTAGGGTTGGGACAGGGACCTTATGGCTACACCTTC	-	TRBV28	TRBJ1-2	TRBD1
CASSLGRGAFF	TGTGCCAGCAGCTTAGGACGGGGAGCTTTCTTT	-	TRBV7-9	TRBJ1-1	-